This T cell receptor (beta chain) was sequenced for a study of blood T cell repertoires in COVID-19 (dated by TCRdb to the early 2020s). Some background on the complete study: Collaborator samples came from the United States, Italy and Spain and covered acute and convalescent phases of COVID-19. Where available, HLA class I and class II types were obtained from metadata supplied by the sample provider rather than from assay-based typing. Deeply sampled blood TCRbeta repertoires from subjects exposed to, actively infected with, or recovered from COVID-19 were included in the dataset. The prospective study material was composed of cDNA or gDNA derived from T cells, B-cell-depleted T cells, or PBMCs. The samples were drawn from the first 160 participants of the ongoing ImmuneRACE study and from 1,254 subjects provided by 6 global collaborators. The repertoires were released in a freely available public database intended as a resource for research on the immune response to SARS-CoV-2. Nearly every sample came with metadata listing a de-identified subject ID, COVID-19 status, age in years and sex. Overall results and qualifications from the work: How much clinical and demographic metadata was included differed by source and by participant, and the metadata was provided uncurated.

In the case of this clone: Its antigen remains undetermined. The sample holds no much larger clone one base away, and base qualities are not on file.

Samples from volunteer blood donors who had recovered from COVID-19 were contributed by a second Seattle source. Each collaborating institution followed its own protocols to collect whole blood in K2EDTA tubes. For TCRbeta analysis, collaborator samples were shipped as frozen whole blood, as isolated PBMCs, or as DNA extracted from either sample type. TCRbeta CDR3 regions were amplified from genomic DNA by means of the immunoSEQ Assay, a bias-controlled multiplex PCR. The authors processed their data as follows. Nucleated cell counts per sample were estimated from amplification of reference gene primers within the assay. To quantify the absolute abundance of each unique TCRbeta CDR3 rearrangement, sequence reads were collapsed and filtered. For each sample, productive Simpson clonality was calculated as the square root of Simpson's diversity index across productive rearrangements. Entries here come from immuneACCESS through TCRdb and include only in-frame sequences with V and J called. Some clones fail to appear in such tables; in the studies checked, an unresolved V gene covers under half of the shortfall, and the cause of the remainder is unknown. V, J and clone size reflect that table, while D and trimming were determined from the DNA. The sample has hundreds of thousands of clones on record, about 85% of them singletons. The ten largest make up approximately 12% of the sample.

The germline ends are 12 bases apart after V is trimmed by 0 bases and J by 3 bases. Its CDR3 holds 15 amino acids, cysteine through phenylalanine. Only the CDR3 region is kept as DNA, spanning 45 bases read in frame from base 1. Based on the germline V gene (reference sequence), the CDR1 and CDR2 sequences are SGHNT and YYREEE. The source of this sequence is a woman under 30 who had recovered from COVID-19. The material sequenced was peripheral blood. The chain is assembled from TRBV5-4 and TRBJ2-5; TRBD1 is a possible D gene, resting on 5 matching bases. The CDR3 region: CASSLGPDSKETQYF. The base sequence is TGTGCCAGCAGCTTGGGACCCGACAGCAAAGAGACCCAGTACTTC.